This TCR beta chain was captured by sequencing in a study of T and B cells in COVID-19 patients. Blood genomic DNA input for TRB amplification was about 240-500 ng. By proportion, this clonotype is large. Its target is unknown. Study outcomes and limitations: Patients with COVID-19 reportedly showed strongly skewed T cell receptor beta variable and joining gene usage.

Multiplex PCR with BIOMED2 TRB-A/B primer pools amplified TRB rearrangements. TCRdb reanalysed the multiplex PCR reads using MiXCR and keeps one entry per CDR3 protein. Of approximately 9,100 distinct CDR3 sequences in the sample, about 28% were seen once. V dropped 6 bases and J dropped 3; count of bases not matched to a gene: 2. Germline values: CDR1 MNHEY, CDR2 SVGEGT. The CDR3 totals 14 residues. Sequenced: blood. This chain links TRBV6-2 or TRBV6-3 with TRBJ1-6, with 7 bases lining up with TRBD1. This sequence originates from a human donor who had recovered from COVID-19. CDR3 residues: CASSWDSYNSPLHF. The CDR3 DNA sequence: TGTGCCAGCAGCTGGGACAGCTATAATTCACCCCTCCACTTT.